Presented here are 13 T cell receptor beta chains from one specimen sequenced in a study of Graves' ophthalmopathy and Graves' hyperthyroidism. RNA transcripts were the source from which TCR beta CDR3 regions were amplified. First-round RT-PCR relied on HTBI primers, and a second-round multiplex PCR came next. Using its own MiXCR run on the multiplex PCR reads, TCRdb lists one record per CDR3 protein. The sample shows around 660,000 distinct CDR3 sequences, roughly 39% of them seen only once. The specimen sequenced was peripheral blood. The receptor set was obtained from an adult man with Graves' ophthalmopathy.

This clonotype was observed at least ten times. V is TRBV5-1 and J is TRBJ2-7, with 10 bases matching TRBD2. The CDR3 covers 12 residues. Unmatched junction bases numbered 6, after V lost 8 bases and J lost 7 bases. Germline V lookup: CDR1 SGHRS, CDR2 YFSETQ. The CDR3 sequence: CASRTSGGEQYF. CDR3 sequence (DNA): TGCGCCAGTAGGACTAGCGGCGGAGAGCAGTACTTC.

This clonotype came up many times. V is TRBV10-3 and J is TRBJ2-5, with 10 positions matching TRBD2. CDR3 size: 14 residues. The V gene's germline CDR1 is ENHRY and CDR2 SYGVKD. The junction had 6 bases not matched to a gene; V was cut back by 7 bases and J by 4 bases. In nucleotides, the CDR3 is TGTGCCATCAACCCTAGCGGGAGACGAGAGACCCAGTACTTC. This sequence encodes CAINPSGRRETQYF.

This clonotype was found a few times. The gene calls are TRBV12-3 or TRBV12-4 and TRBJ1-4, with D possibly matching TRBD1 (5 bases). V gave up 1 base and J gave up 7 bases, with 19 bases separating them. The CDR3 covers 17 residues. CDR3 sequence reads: CASSLDGSGTKAEKLFF. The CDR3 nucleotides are TGTGCCAGCAGTTTAGACGGGTCTGGGACGAAGGCTGAAAAACTGTTTTTT.

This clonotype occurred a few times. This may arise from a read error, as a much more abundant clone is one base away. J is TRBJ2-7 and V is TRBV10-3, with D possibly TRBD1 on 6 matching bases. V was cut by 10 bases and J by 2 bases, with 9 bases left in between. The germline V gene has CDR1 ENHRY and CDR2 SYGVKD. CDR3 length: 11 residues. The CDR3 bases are TGTGCCAGCAGGACAGCCTACGAGCAGTACTTC. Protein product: CASRTAYEQYF.

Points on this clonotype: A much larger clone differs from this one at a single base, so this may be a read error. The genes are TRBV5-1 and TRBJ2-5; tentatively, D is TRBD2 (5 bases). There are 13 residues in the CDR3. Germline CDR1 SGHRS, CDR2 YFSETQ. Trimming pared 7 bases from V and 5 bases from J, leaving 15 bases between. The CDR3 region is CASGGLASETQYF. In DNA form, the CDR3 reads TGCGCCAGCGGCGGGCTAGCAAGCGAGACCCAGTACTTC. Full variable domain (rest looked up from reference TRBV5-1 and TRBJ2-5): KAGVTQTPRYLIKTRGQQVTLSCSPISGHRSVSWYQQTPGQGLQFLFEYFSETQRNKGNFPGRFSGRQFSNSRSEMNVSTLELGDSALYLCASGGLASETQYFGPGTRLLVL.

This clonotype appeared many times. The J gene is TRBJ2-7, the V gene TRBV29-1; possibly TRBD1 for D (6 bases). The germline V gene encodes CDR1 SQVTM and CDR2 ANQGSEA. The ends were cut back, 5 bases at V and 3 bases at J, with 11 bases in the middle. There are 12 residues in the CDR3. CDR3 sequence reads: CSVSGQNYEQYF. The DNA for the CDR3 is TGCAGCGTTTCAGGACAGAACTACGAGCAGTACTTC.

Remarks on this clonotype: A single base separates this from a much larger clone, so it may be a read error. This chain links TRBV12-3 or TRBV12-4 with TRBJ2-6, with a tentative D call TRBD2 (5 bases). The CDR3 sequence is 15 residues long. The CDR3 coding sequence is TGTGCCATCAGTTTAAAAGGGAGCGGGGCCAACGTCCTGACTTTC. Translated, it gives CAISLKGSGANVLTF.

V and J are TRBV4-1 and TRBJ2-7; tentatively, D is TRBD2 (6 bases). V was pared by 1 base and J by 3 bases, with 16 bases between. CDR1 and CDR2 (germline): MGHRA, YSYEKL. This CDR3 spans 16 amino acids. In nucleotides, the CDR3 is TGCGCCAGCAGCCAAGCAGGGCAGGGAGGAGGCTACGAGCAGTACTTC. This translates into CASSQAGQGGGYEQYF.

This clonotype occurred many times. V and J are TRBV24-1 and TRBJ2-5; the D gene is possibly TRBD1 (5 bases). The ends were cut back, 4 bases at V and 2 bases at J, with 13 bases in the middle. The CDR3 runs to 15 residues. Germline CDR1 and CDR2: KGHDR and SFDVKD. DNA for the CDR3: TGTGCCACCAGTGACCACCTCAAGGGGCAAGAGACCCAGTACTTC. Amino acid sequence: CATSDHLKGQETQYF.

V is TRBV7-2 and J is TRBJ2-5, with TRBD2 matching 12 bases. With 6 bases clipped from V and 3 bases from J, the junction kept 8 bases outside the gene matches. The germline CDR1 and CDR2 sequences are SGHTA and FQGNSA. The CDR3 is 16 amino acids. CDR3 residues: CASRSRLAGEKETQYF. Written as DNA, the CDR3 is TGTGCCAGCAGATCCCGACTAGCGGGGGAGAAAGAGACCCAGTACTTC.

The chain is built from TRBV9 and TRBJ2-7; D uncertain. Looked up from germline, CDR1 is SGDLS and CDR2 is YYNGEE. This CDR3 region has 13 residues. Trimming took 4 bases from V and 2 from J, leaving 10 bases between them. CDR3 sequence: CASSRGKPYEQYF. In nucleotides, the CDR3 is TGTGCCAGCAGCCGCGGAAAACCCTACGAGCAGTACTTC.

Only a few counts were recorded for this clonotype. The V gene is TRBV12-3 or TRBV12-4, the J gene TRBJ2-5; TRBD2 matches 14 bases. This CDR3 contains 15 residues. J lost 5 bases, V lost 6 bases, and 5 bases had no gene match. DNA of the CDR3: TGTGCCAGCAGAGGGACTAGCGGGAGTTGGGAGACCCAGTACTTC. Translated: CASRGTSGSWETQYF.

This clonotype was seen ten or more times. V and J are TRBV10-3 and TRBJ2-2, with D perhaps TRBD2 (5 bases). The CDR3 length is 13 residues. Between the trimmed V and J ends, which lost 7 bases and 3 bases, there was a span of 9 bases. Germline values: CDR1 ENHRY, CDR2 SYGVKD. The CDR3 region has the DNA TGTGCCATCAAAGCGGAGGACACCGGGGAGCTGTTTTTT. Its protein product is CAIKAEDTGELFF.